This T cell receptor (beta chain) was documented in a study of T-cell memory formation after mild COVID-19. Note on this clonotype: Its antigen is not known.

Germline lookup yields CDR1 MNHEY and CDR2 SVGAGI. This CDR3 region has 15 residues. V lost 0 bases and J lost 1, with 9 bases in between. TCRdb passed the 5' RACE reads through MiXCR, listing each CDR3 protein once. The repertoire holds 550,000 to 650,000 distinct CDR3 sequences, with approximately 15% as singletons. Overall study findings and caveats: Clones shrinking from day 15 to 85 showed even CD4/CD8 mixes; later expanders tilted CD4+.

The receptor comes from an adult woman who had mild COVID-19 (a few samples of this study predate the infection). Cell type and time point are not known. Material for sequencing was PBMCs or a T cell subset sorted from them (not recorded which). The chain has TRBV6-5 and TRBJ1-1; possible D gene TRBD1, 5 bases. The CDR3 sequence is CASSYSTAPNTEAFF. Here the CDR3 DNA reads TGTGCCAGCAGTTACTCGACAGCACCGAACACTGAAGCTTTCTTT.